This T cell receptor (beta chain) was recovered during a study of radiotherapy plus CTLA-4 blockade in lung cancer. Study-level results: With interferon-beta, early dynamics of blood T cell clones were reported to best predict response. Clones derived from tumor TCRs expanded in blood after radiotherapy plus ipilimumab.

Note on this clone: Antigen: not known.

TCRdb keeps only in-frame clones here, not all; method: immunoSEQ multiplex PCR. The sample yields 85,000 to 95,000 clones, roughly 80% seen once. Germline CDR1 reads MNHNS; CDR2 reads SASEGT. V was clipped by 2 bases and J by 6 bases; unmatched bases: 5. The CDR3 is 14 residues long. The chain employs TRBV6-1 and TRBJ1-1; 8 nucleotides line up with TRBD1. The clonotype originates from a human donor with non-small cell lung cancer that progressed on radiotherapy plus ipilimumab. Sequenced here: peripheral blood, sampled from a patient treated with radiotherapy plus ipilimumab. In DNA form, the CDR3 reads TGTGCCAGCAGTGAAAGACAGGGGTACGCTGAAGCTTTCTTT. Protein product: CASSERQGYAEAFF.